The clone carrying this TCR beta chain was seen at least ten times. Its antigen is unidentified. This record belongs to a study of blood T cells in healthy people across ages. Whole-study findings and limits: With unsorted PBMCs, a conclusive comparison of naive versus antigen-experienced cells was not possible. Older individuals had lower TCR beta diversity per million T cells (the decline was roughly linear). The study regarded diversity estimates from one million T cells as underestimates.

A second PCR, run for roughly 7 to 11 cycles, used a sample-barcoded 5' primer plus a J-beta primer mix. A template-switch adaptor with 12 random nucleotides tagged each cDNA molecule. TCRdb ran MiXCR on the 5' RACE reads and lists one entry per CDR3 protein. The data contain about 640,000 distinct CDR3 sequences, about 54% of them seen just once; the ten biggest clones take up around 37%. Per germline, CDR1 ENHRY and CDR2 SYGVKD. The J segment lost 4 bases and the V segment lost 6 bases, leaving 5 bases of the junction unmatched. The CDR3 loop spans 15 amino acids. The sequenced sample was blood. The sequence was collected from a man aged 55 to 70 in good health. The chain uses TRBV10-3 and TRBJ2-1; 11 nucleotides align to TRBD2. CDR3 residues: CAISTGTSGYNEQFF. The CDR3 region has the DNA TGTGCCATCAGCACCGGGACTAGCGGATACAATGAGCAGTTCTTC.